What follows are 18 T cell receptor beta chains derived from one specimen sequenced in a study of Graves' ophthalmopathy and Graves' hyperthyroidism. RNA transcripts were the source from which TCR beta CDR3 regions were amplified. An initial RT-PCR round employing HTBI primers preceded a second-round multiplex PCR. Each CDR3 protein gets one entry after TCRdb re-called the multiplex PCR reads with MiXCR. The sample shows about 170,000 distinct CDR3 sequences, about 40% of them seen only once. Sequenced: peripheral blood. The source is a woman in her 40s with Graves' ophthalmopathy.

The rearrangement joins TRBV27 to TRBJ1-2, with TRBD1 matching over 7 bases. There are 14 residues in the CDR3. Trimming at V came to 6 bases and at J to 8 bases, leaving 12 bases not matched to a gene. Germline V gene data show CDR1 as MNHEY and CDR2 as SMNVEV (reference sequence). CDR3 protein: CASSLIRDSEGYTF. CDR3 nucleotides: TGTGCCAGCAGCCTTATACGGGACAGTGAGGGCTACACCTTC.

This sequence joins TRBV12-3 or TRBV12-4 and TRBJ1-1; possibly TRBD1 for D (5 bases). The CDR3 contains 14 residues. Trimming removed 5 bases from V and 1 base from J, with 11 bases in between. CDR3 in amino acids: CASSRGRTNTEAFF. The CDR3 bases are TGTGCCAGCAGTCGGGGACGGACGAACACTGAAGCTTTCTTT.

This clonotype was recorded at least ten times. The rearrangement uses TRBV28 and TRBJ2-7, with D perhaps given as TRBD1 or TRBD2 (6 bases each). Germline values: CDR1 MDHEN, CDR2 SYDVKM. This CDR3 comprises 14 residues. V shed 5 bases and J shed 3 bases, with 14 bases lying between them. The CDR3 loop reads CASSPQGLLYEQYF. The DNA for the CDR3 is TGTGCCAGCAGTCCACAGGGACTCCTCTACGAGCAGTACTTC. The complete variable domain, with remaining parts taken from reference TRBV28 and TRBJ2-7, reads DVKVTQSSRYLVKRTGEKVFLECVQDMDHENMFWYRQDPGLGLRLIYFSYDVKMKEKGDIPEGYSVSREKKERFSLILESASTNQTSMYLCASSPQGLLYEQYFGPGTRLTVT.

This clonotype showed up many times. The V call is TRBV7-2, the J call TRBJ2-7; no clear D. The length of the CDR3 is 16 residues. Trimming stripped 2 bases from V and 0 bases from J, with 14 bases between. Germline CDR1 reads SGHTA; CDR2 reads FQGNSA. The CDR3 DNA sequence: TGTGCCAGCAGCTTATCTGGCGGAAACCCCTCCTACGAGCAGTACTTC. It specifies CASSLSGGNPSYEQYF.

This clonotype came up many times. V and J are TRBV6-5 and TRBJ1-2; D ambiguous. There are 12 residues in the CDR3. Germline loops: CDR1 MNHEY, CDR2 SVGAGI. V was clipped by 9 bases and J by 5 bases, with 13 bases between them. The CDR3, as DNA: TGTGCCAGTACGTTACTATTTTATGGCTACACCTTC. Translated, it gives CASTLLFYGYTF.

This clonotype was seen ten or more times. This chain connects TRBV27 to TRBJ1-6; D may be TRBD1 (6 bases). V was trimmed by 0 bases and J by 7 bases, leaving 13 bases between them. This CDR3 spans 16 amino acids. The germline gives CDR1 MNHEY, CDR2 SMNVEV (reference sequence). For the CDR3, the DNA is TGTGCCAGCAGTTTATCGAGGGGGGGTGGCAATTCACCCCTCCACTTT. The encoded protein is CASSLSRGGGNSPLHF.

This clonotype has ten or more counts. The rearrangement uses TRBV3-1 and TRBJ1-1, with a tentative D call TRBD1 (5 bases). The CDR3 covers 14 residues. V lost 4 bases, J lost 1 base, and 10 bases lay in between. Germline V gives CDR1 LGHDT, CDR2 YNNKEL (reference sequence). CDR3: CASSRRDRNTEAFF. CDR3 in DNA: TGTGCCAGCAGCCGCAGGGATCGGAACACTGAAGCTTTCTTT. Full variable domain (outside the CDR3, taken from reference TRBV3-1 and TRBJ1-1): DTAVSQTPKYLVTQMGNDKSIKCEQNLGHDTMYWYKQDSKKFLKIMFSYNNKELIINETVPNRFSPKSPDKAHLNLHINSLELGDSAVYFCASSRRDRNTEAFFGQGTRLTVV.

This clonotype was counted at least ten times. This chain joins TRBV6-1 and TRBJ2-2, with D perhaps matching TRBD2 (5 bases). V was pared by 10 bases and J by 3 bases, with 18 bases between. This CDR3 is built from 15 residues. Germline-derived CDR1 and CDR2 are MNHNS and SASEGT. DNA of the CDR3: TGTGCCACCGGCCAGAGAGAGAGGGACACCGGGGAGCTGTTTTTT. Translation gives CATGQRERDTGELFF.

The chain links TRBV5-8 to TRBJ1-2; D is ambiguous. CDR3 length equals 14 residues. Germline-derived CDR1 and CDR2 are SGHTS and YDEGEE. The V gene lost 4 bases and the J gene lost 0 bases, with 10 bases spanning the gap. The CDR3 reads CASSLDVPNYGYTF. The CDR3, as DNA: TGTGCCAGCAGCCTGGACGTGCCTAACTATGGCTACACCTTC. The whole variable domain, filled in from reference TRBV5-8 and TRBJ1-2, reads EAGVTQSPTHLIKTRGQQATLRCSPISGHTSVYWYQQALGLGLQFLLWYDEGEERNRGNFPPRFSGRQFPNYSSELNVNALELEDSALYLCASSLDVPNYGYTFGSGTRLTVV.

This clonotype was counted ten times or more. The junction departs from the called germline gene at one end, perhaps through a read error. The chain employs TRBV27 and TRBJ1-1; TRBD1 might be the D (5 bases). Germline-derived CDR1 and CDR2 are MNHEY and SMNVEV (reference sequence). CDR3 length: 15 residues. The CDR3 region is CASSLYPGLNTEAFF. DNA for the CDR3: TGTGCCAGCAGCTTATACCCGGGGCTGAACACTGAAGCTTTCTTT.

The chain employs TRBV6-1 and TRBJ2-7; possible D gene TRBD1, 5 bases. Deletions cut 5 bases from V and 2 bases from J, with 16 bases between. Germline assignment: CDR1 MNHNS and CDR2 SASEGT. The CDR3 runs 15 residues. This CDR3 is CASSPVGRETYEQYF. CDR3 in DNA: TGTGCCAGCAGTCCCGTCGGCAGGGAAACCTACGAGCAGTACTTC.

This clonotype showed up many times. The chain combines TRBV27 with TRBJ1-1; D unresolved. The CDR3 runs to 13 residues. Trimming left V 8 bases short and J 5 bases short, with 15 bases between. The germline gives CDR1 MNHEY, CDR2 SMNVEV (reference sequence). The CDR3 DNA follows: TGTGCCAGCTGGGCCTTGGGTGGTACTGAAGCTTTCTTT. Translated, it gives CASWALGGTEAFF.

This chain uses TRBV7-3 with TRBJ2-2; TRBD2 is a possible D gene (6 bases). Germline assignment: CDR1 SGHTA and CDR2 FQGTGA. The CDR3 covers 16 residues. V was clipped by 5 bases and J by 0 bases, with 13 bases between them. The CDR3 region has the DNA TGTGCCAGCAGCCCCGGGACTGGTGCGAACACCGGGGAGCTGTTTTTT. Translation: CASSPGTGANTGELFF.

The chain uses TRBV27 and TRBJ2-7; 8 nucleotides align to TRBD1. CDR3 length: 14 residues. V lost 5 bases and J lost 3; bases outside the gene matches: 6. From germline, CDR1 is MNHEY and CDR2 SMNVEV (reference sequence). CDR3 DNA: TGTGCCAGCAGTGAGAGACAGGGGAGCTACGAGCAGTACTTC. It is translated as CASSERQGSYEQYF.

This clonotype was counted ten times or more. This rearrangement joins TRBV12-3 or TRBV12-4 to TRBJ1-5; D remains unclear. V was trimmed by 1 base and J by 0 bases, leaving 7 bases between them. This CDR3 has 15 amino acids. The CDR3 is CASSLGRNSNQPQHF. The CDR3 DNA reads TGTGCCAGCAGTTTAGGAAGAAATAGCAATCAGCCCCAGCATTTT.

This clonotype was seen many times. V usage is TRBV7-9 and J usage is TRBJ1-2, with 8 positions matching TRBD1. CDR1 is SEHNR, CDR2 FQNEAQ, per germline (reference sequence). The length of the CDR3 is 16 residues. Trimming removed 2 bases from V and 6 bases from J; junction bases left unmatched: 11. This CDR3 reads CASSLSRGHLGDGYTF. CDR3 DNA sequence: TGTGCCAGCAGCTTATCCAGGGGGCATCTCGGGGATGGCTACACCTTC.

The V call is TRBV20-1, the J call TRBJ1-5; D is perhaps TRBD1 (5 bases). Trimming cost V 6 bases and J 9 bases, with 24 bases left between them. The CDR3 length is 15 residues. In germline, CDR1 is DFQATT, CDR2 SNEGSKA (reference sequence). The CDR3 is CSAAGGTAGTRPQHF. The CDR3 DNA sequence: TGCAGTGCCGCCGGAGGGACTGCCGGGACTCGGCCCCAGCATTTT.

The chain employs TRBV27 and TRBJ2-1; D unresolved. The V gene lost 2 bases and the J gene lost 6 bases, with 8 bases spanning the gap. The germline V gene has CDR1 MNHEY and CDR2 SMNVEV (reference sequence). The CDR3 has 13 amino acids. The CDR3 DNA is TGTGCCAGCAGTTTAGTCTTAGGCAATGAGCAGTTCTTC. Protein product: CASSLVLGNEQFF.